This TCR beta chain was captured in a study of T cell responses to AZD1222 COVID-19 vaccine. Study-wide points: Recipients of two AZD1222 doses showed rising Spike-specific TCR breadth and depth. After the peak T cell response, and only then, were repertoires sampled.

The CDR3 is 14 residues long. The germline CDR1 and CDR2 sequences are MDHEN and SYDVKM. Between the trimmed V and J ends, which lost 8 bases and 5 bases, there was a span of 15 bases. This clone was detected only once. The antigen is undetermined. TCRdb's copy holds only in-frame clones and misses some; the assay was immunoSEQ multiplex PCR. This sample has 100,000 to 150,000 clones; 80% to 90% occur once, and the top ten carry under 4%. The receptor was isolated from an adult in good health. V is TRBV28 and J is TRBJ1-4; no reliable D call. Sequenced material: peripheral blood, taken on day 0 of AZD1222 vaccination. The CDR3 DNA sequence: TGTGCCAGCTCCTCACCCGGGCAAAATGAAAAACTGTTTTTT. Encoded protein: CASSSPGQNEKLFF.